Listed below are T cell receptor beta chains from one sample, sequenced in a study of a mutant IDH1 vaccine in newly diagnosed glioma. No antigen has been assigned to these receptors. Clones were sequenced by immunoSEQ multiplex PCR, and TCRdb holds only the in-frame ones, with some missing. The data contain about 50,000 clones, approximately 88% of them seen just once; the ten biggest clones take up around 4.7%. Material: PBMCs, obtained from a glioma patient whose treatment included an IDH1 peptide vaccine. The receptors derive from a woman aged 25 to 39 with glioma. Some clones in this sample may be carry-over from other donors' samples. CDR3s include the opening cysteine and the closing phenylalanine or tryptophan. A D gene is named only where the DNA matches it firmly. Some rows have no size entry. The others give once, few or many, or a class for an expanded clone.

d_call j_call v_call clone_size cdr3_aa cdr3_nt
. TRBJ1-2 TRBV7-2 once CASSLLGGVYGYTF TGTGCCAGCAGCCTACTTGGGGGGGTCTATGGCTACACCTTC
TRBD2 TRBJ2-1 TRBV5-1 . CASSLEARASGSRNEQFF TGCGCCAGCAGCTTGGAGGCCAGGGCTAGCGGGAGTAGGAATGAGCAGTTCTTC
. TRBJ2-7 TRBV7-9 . CASSTRGYPSYEQYF TGTGCCAGCAGCACGCGCGGGTATCCCTCCTACGAGCAGTACTTC
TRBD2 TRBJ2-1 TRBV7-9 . CASSPGGVRDEQFF TGTGCCAGCTCACCGGGGGGGGTGCGGGACGAGCAGTTCTTC
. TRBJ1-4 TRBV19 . CASSPAGPNEKLFF TGTGCCAGTAGTCCAGCGGGGCCGAATGAAAAACTGTTTTTT
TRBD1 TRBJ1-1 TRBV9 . CASSVGQGFEAFF TGTGCCAGCAGCGTAGGACAGGGGTTTGAAGCTTTCTTT
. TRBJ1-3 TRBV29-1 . CSVIGEESGNTIYF TGCAGCGTTATAGGGGAGGAATCTGGAAACACCATATATTTT
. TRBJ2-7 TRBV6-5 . CASSYSRQAEQYF TGTGCCAGCAGTTACTCGAGGCAGGCGGAGCAGTACTTC
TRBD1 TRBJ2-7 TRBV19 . CASSTIPPGQDYEQYF TGTGCCAGTAGTACAATTCCCCCGGGACAGGACTACGAGCAGTACTTC
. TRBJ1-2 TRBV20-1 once CSASTGGYTF TGCAGTGCTAGTACAGGAGGCTACACCTTC
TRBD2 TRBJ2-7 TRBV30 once CAWRKTSGSSYEQYF TGTGCCTGGAGAAAGACTAGCGGGAGCTCCTACGAGCAGTACTTC
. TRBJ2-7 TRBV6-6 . CASRAGAGVANEQYF TGTGCCAGCAGGGCGGGGGCGGGAGTAGCTAACGAGCAGTACTTC
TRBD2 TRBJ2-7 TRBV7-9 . CASSSSGLAGGYEQYF TGTGCCAGCAGCTCAAGCGGACTAGCGGGAGGCTACGAGCAGTACTTC
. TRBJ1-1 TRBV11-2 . CASSFRVQRDTEAFF TGTGCCAGCAGCTTCCGAGTCCAAAGGGACACTGAAGCTTTCTTT
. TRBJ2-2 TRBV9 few CASSVVLGGELFF TGTGCCAGCAGCGTAGTTTTAGGCGGGGAGCTGTTTTTT
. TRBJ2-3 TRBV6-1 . CASSERRTPDTQYF TGTGCCAGCAGTGAAAGAAGGACCCCAGATACGCAGTATTTT
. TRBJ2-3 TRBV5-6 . CASSLGGTQYF TGTGCCAGCAGCTTGGGGGGCACGCAGTATTTT
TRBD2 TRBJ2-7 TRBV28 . CASSSPGLAIYEQYF TGTGCCAGCAGTTCACCGGGACTAGCGATCTACGAGCAGTACTTC
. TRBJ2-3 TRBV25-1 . CASSELGTDTQYF TGTGCCAGCAGTGAATTGGGGACAGATACGCAGTATTTT
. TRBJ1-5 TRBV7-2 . CASSLRWVGSEAQHF TGTGCCAGCAGCTTAAGGTGGGTGGGATCAGAGGCCCAGCATTTT
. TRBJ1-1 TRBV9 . CASSSLDSVNTEAFF TGTGCCAGCAGCTCCCTGGACAGCGTGAACACTGAAGCTTTCTTT
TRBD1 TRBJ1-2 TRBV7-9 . CASSFPTGGNGYTF TGTGCCAGCAGCTTCCCGACAGGGGGCAACGGCTACACCTTC
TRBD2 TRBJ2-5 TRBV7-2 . CASSLGGASGRSRTQYF TGTGCCAGCAGCTTAGGGGGGGCTAGCGGGAGGTCCAGGACCCAGTACTTC
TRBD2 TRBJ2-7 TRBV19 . CASSISPAGLLEQYF TGTGCCAGTAGTATATCCCCAGCGGGATTACTCGAGCAGTACTTC
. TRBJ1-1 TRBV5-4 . CASSGGTETEAFF TGTGCCAGCAGCGGGGGGACGGAGACTGAAGCTTTCTTT
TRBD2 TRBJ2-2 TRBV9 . CASSVDPTSGRAATGELFF TGTGCCAGCAGCGTAGATCCCACTAGCGGGAGGGCGGCCACCGGGGAGCTGTTTTTT
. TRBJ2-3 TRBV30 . CAWSVSFTADTQYF TGTGCCTGGAGTGTTAGCTTTACGGCAGATACGCAGTATTTT
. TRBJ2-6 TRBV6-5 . CASTSGPAGANVLTF TGTGCCAGCACATCGGGGCCGGCCGGGGCCAACGTCCTGACTTTC
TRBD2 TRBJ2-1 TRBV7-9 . CASSLGGLASGEQFF TGTGCCAGCAGCTTAGGGGGACTAGCGTCCGGTGAGCAGTTCTTC
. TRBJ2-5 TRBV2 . CASSPLTGWETQYF TGTGCCAGCAGCCCCCTAACAGGGTGGGAGACCCAGTACTTC
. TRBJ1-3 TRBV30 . CAWSDGSSGNTIYF TGTGCCTGGAGTGACGGTTCCTCTGGAAACACCATATATTTT
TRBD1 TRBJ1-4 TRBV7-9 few CASSLTGGSEKLFF TGTGCCAGCAGCTTGACAGGGGGCAGTGAAAAACTGTTTTTT
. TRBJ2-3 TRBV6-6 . CASTPQGSGDTQYF TGTGCCAGCACCCCTCAAGGGAGCGGAGATACGCAGTATTTT
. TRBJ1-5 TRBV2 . CASRQDRYGQPQHF TGTGCCAGCAGACAAGACAGGTATGGTCAGCCCCAGCATTTT
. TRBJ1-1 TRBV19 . CASLMGGTNTEAFF TGTGCCAGTCTCATGGGGGGTACGAACACTGAAGCTTTCTTT
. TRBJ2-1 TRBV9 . CASSMKGNEQFF TGTGCCAGCAGCATGAAGGGCAATGAGCAGTTCTTC
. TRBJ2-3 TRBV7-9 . CASSLEGPPGGTIDTQYF TGTGCCAGCAGCTTAGAAGGGCCCCCCGGGGGAACTATAGATACGCAGTATTTT
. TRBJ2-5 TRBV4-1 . CASGTGETQYF TGCGCCAGCGGGACGGGAGAGACCCAGTACTTC
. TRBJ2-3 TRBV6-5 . CASSKGFTDTQYF TGTGCCAGCAGTAAAGGATTCACAGATACGCAGTATTTT
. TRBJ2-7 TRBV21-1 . CASSIWDRLWRVTYEQYF TGTGCCAGCAGCATCTGGGACAGGCTTTGGAGGGTAACCTACGAGCAGTACTTC
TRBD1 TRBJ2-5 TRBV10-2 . CASGQGAVGRETQYF TGCGCCAGCGGGCAGGGGGCCGTCGGTCGAGAGACCCAGTACTTC
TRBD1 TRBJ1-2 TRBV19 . CASSIGGQMLYGYTF TGTGCCAGTAGTATAGGGGGACAGATGCTCTATGGCTACACCTTC
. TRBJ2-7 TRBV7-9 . CASSYRAREQYF TGTGCCAGCAGCTACAGGGCGCGGGAGCAGTACTTC
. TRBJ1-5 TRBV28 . CAGASPNQPQHF TGTGCCGGCGCGTCTCCGAATCAGCCCCAGCATTTT
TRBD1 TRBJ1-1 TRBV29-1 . CTSPGTGTEAFF TGCACCAGCCCGGGGACAGGCACTGAAGCTTTCTTT
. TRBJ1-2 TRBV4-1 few CASSQDLRSTSNYGYTF TGCGCCAGCAGCCAAGATCTTAGGAGTACCTCTAACTATGGCTACACCTTC
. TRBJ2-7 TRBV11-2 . CASSLFRDGAYEQYF TGTGCCAGCAGCTTATTTCGGGACGGGGCCTACGAGCAGTACTTC
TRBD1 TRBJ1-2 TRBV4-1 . CASSQSQGDRRFYTF TGCGCCAGCAGCCAGTCCCAAGGGGACAGGCGCTTTTACACCTTC